This TCR beta chain derives from a study of regulatory T cells in long-lasting Graves disease (dated by TCRdb to the early 2020s). In the study overall: Newly diagnosed Graves' disease patients had taken antithyroid drugs for less than 3 months. Patients with persistent Graves' disease were compared with patients with newly diagnosed Graves' disease using TCR sequencing and RNA sequencing of peripheral blood. The study was conducted in China and was registered as a clinical trial. TCR sequencing covered around 13 persistent and approximately 20 newly diagnosed Graves' disease patients, around 33 samples in total.

Study-wide findings and limitations: Sequencing and analysis were restricted to the TCR beta chain. Because the primary lesion, thyroid tissue, could not be accessed, the study looked at peripheral blood alone. Persistent disease showed preferential use of TRBV28, TRBJ1-2 and TRBJ2-5, whereas newly diagnosed disease favored TRBV20-1 and TRBJ2-1. Compared with newly diagnosed patients, patients with persistent Graves' disease had lower TCR Shannon entropy and fewer highly expanded clones, which suggests clonal expansion. Persistent patients shared more public clonotypes among themselves (approximately 2,500) than newly diagnosed patients did (about 900). The authors acknowledged the small sample size as a limitation that may reduce accuracy.

Read against the paper, the sample's time point label means: newly diagnosed GD, antithyroid drugs for less than 3 months. RNA was extracted from PBMCs in TRIzol for both TCR sequencing and RNA sequencing. The diagnosis of Graves' disease was made according to American Thyroid Association guidelines. Patients for the study were recruited at an endocrinology department in Xi'an, China. From each patient, around 9.3 milliliters of peripheral blood was collected into an EDTA anticoagulant tube. Ficoll Paque Plus density gradient separation was used to isolate PBMCs, and no additional T cell sorting was done. RNA quality was checked with an Agilent 2100 Bioanalyzer and agarose gel, and concentration with a NanoDrop 2000. From cysteine to phenylalanine, the CDR3 is 13 amino acids long. The sequence is cut down to CDR3 DNA, 39 bases in frame from base 1. CDR1 and CDR2, per the germline V gene, are MNHEY and SVGEGT. V sheds 9 bases and J sheds 5 bases, leaving 15 bases between their ends.

This clonotype was counted many times. There is no known antigen for this receptor. Per-nucleotide qualities are absent, and no much larger clonotype sits a single base away. The library was produced with multiplex PCR. Sequencing instrument: Illumina HiSeq 4000. TCR beta libraries were built with iRepertoire HTBI primers and Arm-PCR amplification of CDR3 regions. PCR products were gel purified before sequencing. On the study's bioinformatics: Gene usage analysis of CDR3 amino acid clonotypes used the 55 to 80 TRBV and some 13 TRBJ segments found across samples. COPE and FqMerger were used to merge the filtered high-quality paired reads into contigs. BLAST was used to align contigs to IMGT TRBV, TRBD and TRBJ reference genes, and CDR3 was defined according to IMGT. Any clonotype with a frequency above 0.1% was counted as a highly expanded clone. Repertoire diversity was measured by Shannon entropy, and V-J evenness by the Gini coefficient. A clonotype was considered public if more than one individual shared it. Through fastp at Q25 and MiXCR, TCRdb rebuilt clones from the public reads, retaining in-frame beta chains. Here each entry gathers all rows of one CDR3 protein and keeps the most common genes and DNA. These V and J calls derive from TCRdb rather than the authors' analysis. This sample lists about 200,000 distinct CDR3 sequences; about 16% were detected once. The top ten clonotypes cover 22% of the sample.

This receptor was identified in a female donor with Graves disease. The specimen was peripheral blood mononuclear cells (PBMCs), collected at new diagnosis, from a patient treated with antithyroid drugs. The sequence is built from TRBV6-2 or TRBV6-3 and TRBJ2-3; TRBD1 is perhaps the D gene, given 5 matching bases. The nucleotide sequence is TGTGCCAGTCGCACCCCAGGGATAGATACGCAGTATTTT. It codes for CASRTPGIDTQYF.